The present T cell receptor (beta chain) was sequenced within a study of blood T cell repertoires in COVID-19. The CDR3 loop spans 12 amino acids. CDR1 and CDR2 (germline): LNHDA, SQIVND (reference sequence). V was pared by 8 bases and J by 5 bases, with 12 bases between. Authors' processing steps: The authors estimated nucleated cell counts from reference gene primer amplification. Clones were sequenced by immunoSEQ multiplex PCR, and TCRdb holds only the in-frame ones, with some missing. V, J and clone size are taken as reported in that table, and D and trimming were inferred from the DNA itself. The sample yields some 670,000 clones, 90% seen once.

The chain employs TRBV19 and TRBJ1-2, with D unclear. Sequencing was carried out using peripheral blood. This receptor was taken from a woman under 30 with acute or convalescent COVID-19. In DNA, the CDR3 is TGTGCCAGTCTGGCGGGTAGGTATGGCTACACCTTC. It yields the protein CASLAGRYGYTF.